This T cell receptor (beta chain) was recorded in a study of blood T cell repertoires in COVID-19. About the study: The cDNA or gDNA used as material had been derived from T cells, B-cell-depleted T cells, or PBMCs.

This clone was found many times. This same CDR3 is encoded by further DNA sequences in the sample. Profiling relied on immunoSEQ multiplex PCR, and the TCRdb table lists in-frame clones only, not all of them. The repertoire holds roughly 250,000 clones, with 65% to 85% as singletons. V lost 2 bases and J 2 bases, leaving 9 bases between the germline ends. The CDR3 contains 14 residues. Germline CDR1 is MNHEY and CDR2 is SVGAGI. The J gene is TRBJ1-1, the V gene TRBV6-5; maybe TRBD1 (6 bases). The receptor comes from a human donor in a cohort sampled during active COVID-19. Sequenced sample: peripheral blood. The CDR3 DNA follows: TGTGCCAGCAGTTACGGCAGGGGAAACACTGAAGCTTTCTTT. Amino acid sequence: CASSYGRGNTEAFF.